These T cell receptor beta chains were read from a single sample in a study of CD8+CD57+ T cells in acquired aplastic anemia. TCRdb ran MiXCR on the reads and lists one entry per CDR3 protein. The sample yields some 120,000 distinct CDR3 sequences, 40% to 60% seen once. The sequencing sample was made of sorted CD4+, CD8+, or CD8+CD57+ T cells (not recorded which) from PBMCs. These receptors originate from a human donor in good health, serving as a control. The CDR3 runs from the conserved cysteine through the conserved F or W. The D gene is left open where the match is weak. Clone size is given for some rows only: seen once, a few or many times, or a class if the clone is expanded.

J	D	V	size	CDR3	DNA
TRBJ2-3	TRBD2	TRBV11-2	many	CASSLDWVRGGADTQYF	TGTGCCAGCAGCTTAGATTGGGTGCGGGGAGGGGCAGATACGCAGTATTTT
TRBJ1-2	NA	TRBV6-1	many	CASTPGKGRPLYGYTF	TGTGCCAGCACCCCCGGGAAGGGGAGGCCTCTCTATGGCTACACCTTC
TRBJ2-3	TRBD1	TRBV9	NA	CASSVGQVALPTDTQYF	TGTGCCAGCAGCGTCGGACAGGTCGCGCTCCCCACAGATACGCAGTATTTT
TRBJ1-1	TRBD1	TRBV27	NA	CASRAGQGQSGNTEAFF	TGTGCCAGCAGGGCGGGACAGGGCCAATCGGGGAACACTGAAGCTTTCTTT
TRBJ1-2	NA	TRBV6-5	NA	CASSSPSGYGYTF	TGTGCCAGCAGTTCCCCCTCGGGTTATGGCTACACCTTC
TRBJ2-7	TRBD2	TRBV10-3	few	CAISETGTMSYEQYF	TGTGCCATCAGTGAGACCGGGACTATGAGCTACGAGCAGTACTTC
TRBJ2-7	TRBD1	TRBV7-2	NA	CASSPPGGEDEQYF	TGTGCCAGCAGTCCCCCAGGGGGCGAGGACGAGCAGTACTTC
TRBJ1-1	NA	TRBV29-1	NA	CSVDWRGNTEAFF	TGCAGCGTTGATTGGAGGGGGAACACTGAAGCTTTCTTT
TRBJ2-3	TRBD1	TRBV20-1	NA	CSASRDRGHADTQYF	TGCAGTGCTAGCCGGGACAGGGGGCACGCAGATACGCAGTATTTT
TRBJ2-3	TRBD2	TRBV12-3/TRBV12-4	many	CASSARWGGGTDTQYF	TGTGCCAGCAGTGCCCGATGGGGGGGGGGCACAGATACGCAGTATTTT
TRBJ2-3	TRBD2	TRBV24-1	NA	CARSLLAGETDTQYF	TGTGCCCGCAGTTTACTAGCGGGGGAGACAGATACGCAGTATTTT
TRBJ1-1	TRBD1	TRBV7-2	many	CASSSSGQGFTEAFF	TGTGCCAGCAGCTCCTCGGGACAGGGGTTCACTGAAGCTTTCTTT
TRBJ1-2	TRBD1	TRBV29-1	NA	CSVEGTGGYGYTF	TGCAGCGTTGAAGGGACAGGGGGCTATGGCTACACCTTC
TRBJ2-1	TRBD1	TRBV10-3	NA	CAISRDRETYEQFF	TGTGCCATCAGCCGGGACAGGGAAACCTACGAGCAGTTCTTC
TRBJ1-6	TRBD1	TRBV2	many	CASSPLRQGGNSPLHF	TGTGCCAGCAGTCCTCTTCGACAGGGCGGGAATTCACCCCTCCACTTT
TRBJ1-2	NA	TRBV10-2	NA	CASSGLTGGENYGYTF	TGCGCCAGCAGTGGACTAACAGGAGGGGAAAACTATGGCTACACCTTC
TRBJ2-3	TRBD2	TRBV4-1	many	CASSLLTSGVADTQYF	TGCGCCAGCAGCCTCTTGACTAGCGGGGTGGCAGATACGCAGTATTTT
TRBJ2-5	NA	TRBV19	NA	CASSGSGTGQETQYF	TGTGCCAGTAGCGGATCCGGGACGGGCCAAGAGACCCAGTACTTC
TRBJ1-4	NA	TRBV12-3/TRBV12-4	many	CASSTQGREKLFF	TGTGCCAGCAGTACACAGGGACGGGAAAAACTGTTTTTT
TRBJ2-7	NA	TRBV7-3	NA	CASSSTPLGEQYF	TGTGCCAGCAGCTCGACTCCCTTGGGGGAGCAGTACTTC
TRBJ2-7	TRBD1	TRBV10-3	few	CAISESWGQGAQFEQYF	TGTGCCATCAGTGAGTCGTGGGGACAGGGGGCGCAATTTGAGCAGTACTTC
TRBJ1-5	TRBD1	TRBV19	few	CATPRQGDQPQHF	TGTGCCACCCCTAGACAGGGAGATCAGCCCCAGCATTTT
TRBJ2-3	TRBD2	TRBV24-1	NA	CATSLLAGASTDTQYF	TGTGCCACCAGTTTACTAGCGGGGGCTAGCACAGATACGCAGTATTTT
TRBJ1-1	TRBD1	TRBV27	few	CASSFRTGGNTEAFF	TGTGCCAGCAGTTTCCGGACAGGGGGGAACACTGAAGCTTTCTTT
TRBJ1-6	NA	TRBV7-3	NA	CASSLGGTASPLHF	TGTGCCAGCAGCTTAGGGGGCACGGCCTCACCCCTCCACTTT
TRBJ2-3	TRBD2	TRBV20-1	once	CSAATSGGTSGTDTQYF	TGCAGTGCTGCAACTAGCGGGGGGACCTCTGGCACAGATACGCAGTATTTT
TRBJ2-7	TRBD1	TRBV4-2	many	CASSQGDRDSYEQYF	TGTGCCAGCAGCCAAGGGGACAGGGACTCCTACGAGCAGTACTTC
TRBJ1-2	NA	TRBV12-3/TRBV12-4	NA	CASRSYENYGYTF	TGTGCCAGCAGGTCCTATGAAAACTATGGCTACACCTTC
TRBJ1-6	NA	TRBV7-2	NA	CASSFDRQPTPLHF	TGTGCCAGCAGCTTTGACAGGCAGCCCACACCCCTCCACTTT
TRBJ2-1	TRBD2	TRBV20-1	NA	CSASGGAYNEQFF	TGCAGTGCTAGCGGGGGGGCCTACAATGAGCAGTTCTTC
TRBJ2-1	TRBD2	TRBV29-1	NA	CSVLAGGYNEQFF	TGCAGCGTACTAGCGGGGGGATACAATGAGCAGTTCTTC
TRBJ1-1	NA	TRBV7-7	NA	CASSLDAQTEAFF	TGTGCTAGCAGCTTAGACGCGCAGACTGAAGCTTTCTTT
TRBJ2-7	TRBD2	TRBV25-1	NA	CASSDSGGYISYEQYF	TGTGCCAGCAGTGACTCCGGGGGGTATATTAGTTACGAGCAGTACTTC
TRBJ1-2	NA	TRBV29-1	NA	CSVGSGSDKIYGYTF	TGCAGCGTTGGCTCGGGATCGGACAAGATCTATGGCTACACCTTC
TRBJ2-7	TRBD2	TRBV2	NA	CASRGDAGAEQYF	TGTGCCAGCAGGGGGGACGCGGGAGCCGAGCAGTACTTC
TRBJ1-3	NA	TRBV7-2	many	CASSLGGGNTIYF	TGTGCCAGCAGCTTAGGGGGAGGAAACACCATATATTTT
TRBJ2-2	TRBD1	TRBV10-3	NA	CAISRDRENGELFF	TGTGCCATCAGCCGGGACAGGGAGAACGGGGAGCTGTTTTTT
TRBJ1-1	NA	TRBV19	NA	CASSIGPPGNTEAFF	TGTGCCAGTAGTATAGGCCCCCCCGGGAACACTGAAGCTTTCTTT
TRBJ2-3	NA	TRBV19	many	CASSIGGPPDTQYF	TGTGCCAGTAGTATAGGGGGACCCCCAGATACGCAGTATTTT
TRBJ2-1	NA	TRBV5-8	NA	CANEDSTGNEQFF	TGTGCCAATGAGGACTCAACGGGGAATGAGCAGTTCTTC
TRBJ1-5	NA	TRBV12-3/TRBV12-4	NA	CASSPGRGRPQHF	TGTGCCAGCAGTCCGGGGAGGGGACGGCCCCAGCATTTT
TRBJ2-1	NA	TRBV2	few	CASRGNRVAF	TGTGCCAGCAGAGGGAACAGGGTAGCATTC
TRBJ1-1	NA	TRBV6-6	many	CASSPVDRNTEAFF	TGTGCCAGCAGTCCCGTGGACAGAAACACTGAAGCTTTCTTT
TRBJ1-1	NA	TRBV29-1	NA	CSVEVDGNTEAFF	TGCAGCGTTGAAGTGGACGGTAACACTGAAGCTTTCTTT
TRBJ2-2	NA	TRBV10-3	NA	CAISESTHLPNTGELFF	TGTGCCATCAGTGAGTCGACCCATCTTCCGAACACCGGGGAGCTGTTTTTT
TRBJ1-2	NA	TRBV11-1	many	CASSLAAKGYGYTF	TGTGCCAGCAGCTTAGCGGCCAAGGGCTATGGCTACACCTTC
TRBJ1-2	TRBD1	TRBV24-1	NA	CATSDKRGTGLDGYTF	TGTGCCACCAGTGATAAACGCGGGACAGGTCTCGATGGCTACACCTTC
TRBJ1-1	TRBD1	TRBV7-6	once	CASNLTGGNTEAFF	TGTGCCAGCAACTTAACAGGGGGCAACACTGAAGCTTTCTTT
TRBJ2-1	TRBD1	TRBV12-3/TRBV12-4	NA	CASSLGQGTEQFF	TGTGCCAGCAGTTTGGGACAGGGGACTGAGCAGTTCTTC
TRBJ2-3	NA	TRBV11-2	many	CASSPIMSAEATDTQYF	TGTGCCAGCAGCCCCATTATGTCGGCCGAGGCGACAGATACGCAGTATTTT
TRBJ1-1	NA	TRBV11-2	NA	CASSFLAGGQRTEAFF	TGTGCCAGCAGCTTTTTAGCGGGGGGGCAGAGGACTGAAGCTTTCTTT
TRBJ1-2	NA	TRBV7-2	NA	CASSIGRDYGYTF	TGTGCCAGCAGCATTGGACGGGACTATGGCTACACCTTC
TRBJ2-3	NA	TRBV29-1	NA	CSVGYGGTDTQYF	TGCAGCGTTGGATACGGGGGCACAGATACGCAGTATTTT
TRBJ2-5	TRBD1	TRBV20-1	NA	CSARDRGWETQYF	TGCAGTGCTAGGGACAGGGGGTGGGAGACCCAGTACTTC
TRBJ1-1	NA	TRBV7-9	NA	CASSLEIGTGAEAFF	TGTGCCAGCAGCTTAGAAATAGGCACGGGGGCTGAAGCTTTCTTT
TRBJ2-7	NA	TRBV7-9	few	CASSLVSRDEQYF	TGTGCCAGCAGCTTAGTTTCTCGCGACGAGCAGTACTTC
TRBJ2-2	NA	TRBV12-3/TRBV12-4	many	CASSLRGGTNTGELFF	TGTGCCAGCTCCTTGAGGGGTGGGACGAACACCGGGGAGCTGTTTTTT
TRBJ1-2	NA	TRBV7-2	few	CASTRYPTNYGYTF	TGTGCCAGCACCCGATACCCTACTAACTATGGCTACACCTTC
TRBJ1-6	NA	TRBV15	NA	CATSRDHDRYNSPLHF	TGTGCCACCAGCAGAGATCATGACCGCTATAATTCACCCCTCCACTTT